Listed here is a single T cell receptor (beta chain). These data belong to a study of T cell responses to AZD1222 COVID-19 vaccine. The CDR3 contains 14 residues. Losses at the gene ends were 0 bases for V and 5 bases for J; bases not matched to a gene: 1. Germline V gives CDR1 MGHRA, CDR2 YSYEKL. The protocol was immunoSEQ multiplex PCR, while the TCRdb copy is restricted to in-frame clones and leaves out a portion. The repertoire includes around 140,000 clones, around 84% of them detected once, and approximately 5.4% sits in the top ten. The V call is TRBV4-1, the J call TRBJ2-7; 10 bases are a match to TRBD2. This TCR came from an adult who received the AZD1222 COVID-19 vaccine. Source: peripheral blood, taken 28 days after the second AZD1222 dose. DNA of the CDR3: TGCGCCAGCAGCCAAGAACTAGCGGGGAACGAGCAGTACTTC. Protein sequence: CASSQELAGNEQYF.